This passage covers 31 T cell receptor beta chains from one sample sequenced in a study of blood T cell repertoires in COVID-19. Sequenced by immunoSEQ multiplex PCR; TCRdb stores in-frame clones only, minus some. This table holds about 270,000 clones, under 95% found once. Input material: PBMCs or T cells enriched from blood (not recorded which). These receptor sequences come from a man aged 35 to 55 who had been exposed to COVID-19.

The chain has TRBV18 and TRBJ2-3; D may be TRBD1 (6 bases). The CDR3 contains 20 residues. From germline, CDR1 is KGHSH and CDR2 LQKENI. The germline V and J ends were trimmed by 1 base and 0 bases, with 23 bases remaining between them. The CDR3 reads CASSPRAAKGTQTSTDTQYF. CDR3 sequence (DNA): TGTGCCAGCTCACCACGGGCGGCCAAAGGGACACAAACTAGCACAGATACGCAGTATTTT.

A single count supports this clone. The genes are TRBV3-1 (or the pseudogene TRBV3-2) and TRBJ2-7; a weak D match, TRBD2 (5 bases). The CDR3 runs 13 residues. Germline V CDR1 and CDR2: LGHDT, YNNKEL (reference sequence). V was clipped by 0 bases and J by 3 bases, with 6 bases between them. The CDR3 DNA follows: TGTGCCAGCAGCCAAGAACTAGTCTACGAGCAGTACTTC. Translated, it gives CASSQELVYEQYF.

The chain uses TRBV4-1 and TRBJ1-2; D possibly corresponds to TRBD1 (6 bases). The ends were cut back, 5 bases at V and 2 bases at J, with 15 bases in the middle. This CDR3 has 15 amino acids. Germline V CDR1 and CDR2: MGHRA, YSYEKL. DNA of the CDR3: TGCGCCAGCAGCACCGCTCGCAGGGGCAACTATGGCTACACCTTC. Protein sequence: CASSTARRGNYGYTF.

This clone was seen once. The chain uses TRBV10-3 and TRBJ1-5, with 7 bases fitting TRBD1. Germline-derived CDR1 and CDR2 are ENHRY and SYGVKD. Germline trimming cut 5 bases from V and 4 bases from J; bases unmatched to any gene: 5. The CDR3 runs to 14 residues. For the CDR3, the DNA is TGTGCCATCAGTTCGGGACAGAGAAATCAGCCCCAGCATTTT. This codes for CAISSGQRNQPQHF.

This clone has a handful of counts. The V call is TRBV6-1, the J call TRBJ1-5; possibly TRBD1 for D (5 bases). Germline values: CDR1 MNHNS, CDR2 SASEGT. Deletions cut 0 bases from V and 3 bases from J, with 9 bases between. The CDR3 consists of 15 residues. In DNA form, the CDR3 reads TGTGCCAGCAGTGAAGCAGGCAGGGACAATCAGCCCCAGCATTTT. It encodes CASSEAGRDNQPQHF.

The J gene is TRBJ2-6, the V gene TRBV29-1; 10 positions agree with TRBD1. The germline CDR1 and CDR2 sequences are SQVTM and ANQGSEA. V lost 6 bases to trimming and J lost 1 base; unmatched junction nucleotides: 6. This CDR3 spans 16 amino acids. CDR3 coding DNA: TGCAGCGTAAGAGGGACAGGGGTTTCTGGGGCCAACGTCCTGACTTTC. This sequence encodes CSVRGTGVSGANVLTF.

This chain links TRBV27 with TRBJ1-4, with D unresolved. The ends were cut back, 6 bases at V and 4 bases at J, with 9 bases in the middle. Germline loops: CDR1 MNHEY, CDR2 SMNVEV (reference sequence). The CDR3 runs to 13 residues. CDR3 DNA sequence: TGTGCCAGCAGCCGAAACATTAATGAAAAACTGTTTTTT. The encoded protein is CASSRNINEKLFF.

The chain couples TRBV30 to TRBJ1-2, with a weak D call TRBD1 (5 bases). This CDR3 comprises 11 residues. Germline V lookup: CDR1 GTSNPN, CDR2 SVGIG (reference sequence). The CDR3 protein is CAGSRGNGYTF. CDR3 bases: TGTGCGGGGAGTAGGGGTAATGGCTACACCTTC.

The V call is TRBV6-2 or TRBV6-3, the J call TRBJ1-5, with unresolved D. This CDR3 spans 14 amino acids. The germline V and J ends were trimmed by 3 bases and 3 bases, with 9 bases remaining between them. Looked up from germline, CDR1 is MNHEY and CDR2 is SVGEGT. The CDR3 protein is CASSYQSDNQPQHF. The CDR3 nucleotides are TGTGCCAGCAGTTATCAGTCAGACAATCAGCCCCAGCATTTT.

CDR3 sequence: CASSSTSSFLEPQHF. For the CDR3, the DNA is TGTGCCAGCAGTTCGACCTCTAGTTTTTTGGAGCCCCAGCATTTT. V and J are TRBV28 and TRBJ1-5, with D unresolved. Trimming pared 4 bases from V and 8 bases from J, leaving 18 bases between. Germline lookup yields CDR1 MDHEN and CDR2 SYDVKM. The CDR3 is made up of 15 amino acids.

The chain uses TRBV30 and TRBJ1-2, with TRBD1 as a possible D gene (6 bases). The CDR3 has 14 residues. CDR1 is GTSNPN, CDR2 SVGIG, per germline (reference sequence). With 3 bases removed from V and 2 bases from J, the gap between germline ends came to 13 bases. In DNA, the CDR3 is TGTGCCTGGAGGAGAACAGGGTTAAACTATGGCTACACCTTC. As protein: CAWRRTGLNYGYTF.

This sequence joins TRBV5-5 and TRBJ2-7, with a possible D match to TRBD2 (5 bases). The CDR3 loop spans 15 amino acids. V dropped 2 bases and J dropped 0 bases, with 12 bases sitting between them. CDR1 SGHKS and CDR2 YYEKEE come from the germline V gene (reference sequence). The DNA for the CDR3 is TGTGCCAGCAGCTTAGAAGGGAGTCCCTCCTACGAGCAGTACTTC. Its protein is CASSLEGSPSYEQYF. Supplemented by reference TRBV5-5 and TRBJ2-7, the full variable domain reads DAGVTQSPTHLIKTRGQQVTLRCSPISGHKSVSWYQQVLGQGPQFIFQYYEKEERGRGNFPDRFSARQFPNYSSELNVNALLLGDSALYLCASSLEGSPSYEQYFGPGTRLTVT.

The chain couples TRBV4-2 to TRBJ1-2; the match to TRBD1 covers 10 bases. CDR1 LGHNA and CDR2 YNFKEQ come from the germline V gene. This CDR3 is built from 16 residues. Trimming removed 0 bases from V and 5 bases from J; junction bases left unmatched: 6. DNA of the CDR3: TGTGCCAGCAGCCAAGATCGGACAGGGGGACAGTATGGCTACACCTTC. Translation: CASSQDRTGGQYGYTF.

The rearrangement uses TRBV3-1 (or the pseudogene TRBV3-2) and TRBJ1-6, with no clear D. The germline V gene has CDR1 LGHDT and CDR2 YNNKEL (reference sequence). This CDR3 comprises 16 residues. The V gene lost 0 bases and the J gene lost 5 bases, with 11 bases spanning the gap. The CDR3 sequence: CASSQDGGGNNSPLHF. The DNA of the CDR3 is TGTGCCAGCAGCCAAGACGGCGGCGGTAATAATTCACCCCTCCACTTT.

The rearrangement uses TRBV10-3 and TRBJ2-2; 8 bases align to TRBD2. CDR3 length: 17 residues. Trimming took 1 base from V and 0 from J; bases not matched to a gene: 4. Per the germline V gene, CDR1 is ENHRY and CDR2 is SYGVKD. CDR3 in amino acids: CAISELIAGPNTGELFF. Written as DNA, the CDR3 is TGTGCCATCAGTGAGTTAATAGCGGGACCGAACACCGGGGAGCTGTTTTTT.

The rearrangement links TRBV25-1 to TRBJ2-4, with TRBD2 as a possible D gene (5 bases). The germline gives CDR1 MGHDK, CDR2 SYGVNS. The CDR3 is 14 residues long. V lost 2 bases to trimming and J lost 3 bases, with 8 bases between them. The chain's CDR3 is CASSEAGVKNIQYF. DNA for the CDR3: TGTGCCAGCAGTGAAGCCGGGGTCAAAAACATTCAGTACTTC. The full variable domain, with the rest looked up from reference TRBV25-1 and TRBJ2-4, is EADIYQTPRYLVIGTGKKITLECSQTMGHDKMYWYQQDPGMELHLIHYSYGVNSTEKGDLSSESTVSRIRTEHFPLTLESARPSHTSQYLCASSEAGVKNIQYFGAGTRLSVL.

The genes are TRBV19 and TRBJ2-1; 10 bases line up with TRBD2. With V trimmed by 10 bases and J by 0 bases, 15 bases remained unmatched. The CDR3 consists of 18 residues. The germline gives CDR1 LNHDA, CDR2 SQIVND (reference sequence). CDR3 in amino acids: CATFKSGLAPSSYNEQFF. CDR3 in DNA: TGTGCCACCTTCAAATCGGGACTAGCGCCGAGCTCCTACAATGAGCAGTTCTTC.

CDR3: CASSFSRGRSEQFF. CDR3 nucleotides: TGTGCCAGCAGTTTTAGTAGGGGGCGAAGTGAGCAGTTCTTC. This chain links TRBV27 with TRBJ2-1; the match to TRBD1 covers 7 bases. V was clipped by 3 bases and J by 9 bases; unmatched bases: 8. Germline V gives CDR1 MNHEY, CDR2 SMNVEV (reference sequence). CDR3 length: 14 residues.

The genes are TRBV12-5 and TRBJ1-6, with D perhaps TRBD1 (6 bases). The CDR3 is made up of 13 amino acids. CDR1 and CDR2 (germline): LGHNT, FRNRAP. With 4 bases removed from V and 7 bases from J, the gap between germline ends came to 8 bases. The CDR3, as DNA: TGTGCTAGTGGTTACAGGGAGAATTCACCCCTCCACTTT. Translating gives CASGYRENSPLHF.

The genes are TRBV14 and TRBJ1-5; a weak D match, TRBD1 (6 bases). Trimming shortened V by 5 bases and J by 5 bases, and 13 bases separated the two germline ends. Germline CDR1 reads SGHDN; CDR2 reads FVKESK. The CDR3 covers 14 residues. CDR3 DNA: TGTGCCAGCAGCGACGCAGGGGTGGATCAGCCCCAGCATTTT. Its protein is CASSDAGVDQPQHF.

This clone was picked up a small number of times. V and J are TRBV20-1 and TRBJ2-7; unclear D gene. This CDR3 has 11 amino acids. Deletions cut 5 bases from V and 5 bases from J, with 10 bases between. Germline lookup yields CDR1 DFQATT and CDR2 SNEGSKA (reference sequence). CDR3 nucleotides: TGCAGTGCTCAGACAATCCACGAGCAGTACTTC. Its translation: CSAQTIHEQYF.

CDR3 sequence (DNA): TGTGCCAGCTCACCAAGGCCCCAGGGAGGGGACACCGGGGAGCTGTTTTTT. Amino acids: CASSPRPQGGDTGELFF. V usage is TRBV18 and J usage is TRBJ2-2, with TRBD2 matching over 7 bases. CDR3 length: 17 amino acids. Germline V gene data show CDR1 as KGHSH and CDR2 as LQKENI. J lost 3 bases, V lost 2 bases, and 9 bases had no gene match.

J is TRBJ2-3 and V is TRBV2; possibly TRBD1 for D (6 bases). Germline CDR1 SNHLY, CDR2 FYNNEI. The CDR3 is made up of 14 amino acids. Trimming left V 5 bases short and J 4 bases short, with 13 bases between. CDR3 coding DNA: TGTGCCAGCAGTACAGGGCCCGCCCCAGATACGCAGTATTTT. This encodes CASSTGPAPDTQYF. Drawing the rest from reference TRBV2 and TRBJ2-3, the complete variable domain is EPEVTQTPSHQVTQMGQEVILRCVPISNHLYFYWYRQILGQKVEFLVSFYNNEISEKSEIFDDQFSVERPDGSNFTLKIRSTKLEDSAMYFCASSTGPAPDTQYFGPGTRLTVL.

The gene calls are TRBV11-2 and TRBJ1-1, with D maybe TRBD1 (5 bases). V lost 3 bases to trimming and J lost 1 base, with 6 bases between them. Germline values: CDR1 SGHAT, CDR2 FQNNGV. CDR3 length: 13 residues. Here the CDR3 DNA reads TGTGCCAGCAGCTTGACAGCGAACACTGAAGCTTTCTTT. Protein sequence: CASSLTANTEAFF.

V gene TRBV7-9 combines with J gene TRBJ1-1; TRBD1 agrees at 9 bases. The length of the CDR3 is 14 residues. Germline V CDR1 and CDR2: SEHNR, FQNEAQ (reference sequence). The V and J ends lost 4 bases and 5 bases, in that order; junction bases with no gene match: 5. CDR3: CASSSTDRGTEAFF. CDR3 coding DNA: TGTGCCAGCAGCTCAACTGACAGGGGGACTGAAGCTTTCTTT.

The V call is TRBV18, the J call TRBJ2-5; TRBD1 agrees at 7 bases. Germline loops: CDR1 KGHSH, CDR2 LQKENI. The junction had 7 bases not matched to a gene; V was cut back by 2 bases and J by 1 base. The CDR3 loop spans 16 amino acids. CDR3 DNA: TGTGCCAGCTCACCAAAGGACAGGAGCTTCCAAGAGACCCAGTACTTC. Protein sequence: CASSPKDRSFQETQYF.

The chain couples TRBV25-1 to TRBJ2-1; the D gene is possibly TRBD2 (7 bases). The germline CDR1 and CDR2 sequences are MGHDK and SYGVNS. This CDR3 region has 16 residues. V lost 1 base and J lost 0, with 10 bases in between. CDR3 sequence: CASSEWGGGSYNEQFF. In DNA form, the CDR3 reads TGTGCCAGCAGTGAATGGGGAGGGGGCTCCTACAATGAGCAGTTCTTC.

This chain uses TRBV27 with TRBJ1-1; D is possibly TRBD1 (6 bases). This CDR3 has 13 amino acids. Germline V gene sequence: CDR1 MNHEY, CDR2 SMNVEV (reference sequence). V was pared by 2 bases and J by 4 bases, with 8 bases between. CDR3 coding DNA: TGTGCCAGCAGTTTAGGACAGCGCACTGAAGCTTTCTTT. Protein sequence: CASSLGQRTEAFF.

This chain joins TRBV5-4 and TRBJ2-5; TRBD2 matches at 7 bases. The CDR3 runs to 13 residues. After removal of 4 bases from V and 4 bases from J, the junction contained 4 bases not matched to a gene. CDR1 is SGHNT, CDR2 YYREEE, per germline (reference sequence). CDR3 residues: CASSPGGGETQYF. Written as DNA, the CDR3 is TGTGCCAGCAGCCCGGGAGGAGGAGAGACCCAGTACTTC.

The gene calls are TRBV18 and TRBJ1-3; D not certain. The CDR3 is 13 amino acids. The germline gives CDR1 KGHSH, CDR2 LQKENI. V gave up 8 bases and J gave up 4 bases, with 12 bases separating them. CDR3: CASQEETGNTIYF. The DNA for the CDR3 is TGTGCCAGCCAGGAGGAAACAGGAAACACCATATATTTT.

V and J are TRBV28 and TRBJ2-7, with 7 bases lining up with TRBD2. The CDR3 sequence is 18 residues long. Per the germline V gene, CDR1 is MDHEN and CDR2 is SYDVKM. V lost 4 bases, J lost 2 bases, and 17 bases stayed unmatched. The CDR3 spells CASSSGRLRGRKAYEQYF. The CDR3 coding sequence is TGTGCCAGCAGTTCCGGTCGGTTACGCGGGAGAAAAGCCTACGAGCAGTACTTC.